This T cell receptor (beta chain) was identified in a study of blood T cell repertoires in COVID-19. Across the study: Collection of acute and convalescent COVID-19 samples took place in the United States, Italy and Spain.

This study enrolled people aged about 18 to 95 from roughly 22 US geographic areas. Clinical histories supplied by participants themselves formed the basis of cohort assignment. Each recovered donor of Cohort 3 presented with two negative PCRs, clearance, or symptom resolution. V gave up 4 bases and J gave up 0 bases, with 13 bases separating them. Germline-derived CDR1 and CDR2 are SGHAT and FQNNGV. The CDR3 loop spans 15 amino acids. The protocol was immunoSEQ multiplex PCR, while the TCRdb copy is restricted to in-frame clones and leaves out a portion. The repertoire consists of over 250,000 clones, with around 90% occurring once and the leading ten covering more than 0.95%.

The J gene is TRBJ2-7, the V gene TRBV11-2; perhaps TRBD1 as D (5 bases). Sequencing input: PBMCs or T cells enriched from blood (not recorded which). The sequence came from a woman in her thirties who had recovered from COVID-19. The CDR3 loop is CASSSSQGSSYEQYF. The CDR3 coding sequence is TGTGCCAGCAGCTCGTCCCAGGGAAGCTCCTACGAGCAGTACTTC. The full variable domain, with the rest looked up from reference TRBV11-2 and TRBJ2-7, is EAGVAQSPRYKIIEKRQSVAFWCNPISGHATLYWYQQILGQGPKLLIQFQNNGVVDDSQLPKDRFSAERLKGVDSTLKIQPAKLEDSAVYLCASSSSQGSSYEQYFGPGTRLTVT.